Shown below are 12 T cell receptor beta chains from a single sample sequenced in a study of cytotoxic CD8 clonotypes in ibrutinib-treated CLL. Sequenced by immunoSEQ multiplex PCR; TCRdb stores in-frame clones only, minus some. The repertoire holds some 10,000 clones, with about four fifths as singletons. Sequenced material: PBMCs, taken at disease progression, from a patient treated with ibrutinib. These receptors came from a human donor with chronic lymphocytic leukemia.

The gene calls are TRBV30 and TRBJ2-1, with 8 bases matching TRBD2. Unmatched junction bases numbered 6, after V lost 2 bases and J lost 3 bases. The CDR3 consists of 15 residues. Germline-derived CDR1 and CDR2 are GTSNPN and SVGIG (reference sequence). The CDR3 bases are TGTGCCTGGAGTATGTCCAGCGGGGGCTACAATGAGCAGTTCTTC. Translation gives CAWSMSSGGYNEQFF.

This chain uses TRBV29-1 with TRBJ1-1; TRBD1 is a possible D gene (6 bases). The length of the CDR3 is 12 residues. The germline V and J ends were trimmed by 7 bases and 2 bases, with 11 bases remaining between them. Germline CDR1 SQVTM, CDR2 ANQGSEA. The DNA of the CDR3 is TGCAGCGGGAGGGGGACAAACACTGAAGCTTTCTTT. Protein: CSGRGTNTEAFF.

This chain connects TRBV9 to TRBJ1-2; D call uncertain. V dropped 0 bases and J dropped 8 bases, with 8 bases sitting between them. CDR3 length equals 12 residues. Germline CDR1 and CDR2: SGDLS and YYNGEE. CDR3 residues: CASSVEEVGYTF. The CDR3 nucleotides read TGTGCCAGCAGCGTAGAGGAAGTCGGCTACACCTTC.

The chain uses TRBV5-8 and TRBJ1-5, with TRBD1 matching 7 bases. V gave up 5 bases and J gave up 7 bases; unmatched junction bases: 9. The V gene's germline CDR1 is SGHTS and CDR2 YDEGEE. The CDR3 runs 14 residues. The CDR3 nucleotides are TGTGCCAGCAGGAAGGGACAGCCTGGCCAGCCCCAGCATTTT. Its translation is CASRKGQPGQPQHF.

This clone was seen just once. V usage is TRBV5-4 and J usage is TRBJ1-4; D call uncertain. The length of the CDR3 is 15 residues. Germline V CDR1 and CDR2: SGHNT, YYREEE (reference sequence). V gave up 0 bases and J gave up 2 bases, with 8 bases separating them. CDR3 nucleotide sequence: TGTGCCAGCAGCTTGGGGGGAGGGACTAATGAAAAACTGTTTTTT. This encodes CASSLGGGTNEKLFF.

The chain joins TRBV14 to TRBJ2-7, with 15 bases lining up with TRBD2. CDR3 size: 18 residues. In germline, CDR1 is SGHDN, CDR2 FVKESK. V shed 2 bases and J 1 base; nucleotides not matched to a gene: 6. The CDR3 spells CASSQRTSGRARSYEQYF. CDR3 coding DNA: TGTGCCAGCAGCCAAAGGACTAGCGGGAGGGCTCGGTCCTACGAGCAGTACTTC. Full variable domain (rest looked up from reference TRBV14 and TRBJ2-7): EAGVTQFPSHSVIEKGQTVTLRCDPISGHDNLYWYRRVMGKEIKFLLHFVKESKQDESGMPNNRFLAERTGGTYSTLKVQPAELEDSGVYFCASSQRTSGRARSYEQYFGPGTRLTVT.

The chain uses TRBV29-1 and TRBJ1-5; D uncertain. V lost 3 bases and J lost 4, with 10 bases in between. Per the germline V gene, CDR1 is SQVTM and CDR2 is ANQGSEA. The CDR3 length is 13 residues. CDR3 loop: CSVDSGKNQPQHF. In DNA, the CDR3 is TGCAGCGTTGATTCCGGGAAAAATCAGCCCCAGCATTTT.

The chain is built from TRBV28 and TRBJ2-5, with D possibly being TRBD1 or TRBD2 (5 bases each). Per germline, CDR1 MDHEN and CDR2 SYDVKM. The CDR3 sequence is 16 residues long. V was shortened by 3 bases and J by 9 bases, with 23 bases between the two germline ends. In DNA form, the CDR3 reads TGTGCCAGCAGTTTTAACCCCGGCAGGGAAGGAGGACCCCAGTACTTC. It encodes CASSFNPGREGGPQYF.

This chain joins TRBV30 and TRBJ2-3; perhaps TRBD2 as D (6 bases). The CDR3 is 14 residues long. Germline V CDR1 and CDR2: GTSNPN, SVGIG (reference sequence). Trimming removed 5 bases at V and 2 bases at J, with 14 bases between. The CDR3 here is CAWGAGLSTDTQYF. CDR3 sequence (DNA): TGTGCCTGGGGCGCGGGACTTTCCACAGATACGCAGTATTTT.

This clone was seen a single time. The chain recombines TRBV5-1 with TRBJ2-2; perhaps TRBD1 as D (6 bases). There are 14 residues in the CDR3. CDR1 and CDR2 (germline): SGHRS, YFSETQ. Trimming removed 1 base from V and 5 bases from J, with 9 bases in between. The CDR3 loop is CASSLTGYTGELFF. The DNA of the CDR3 is TGCGCCAGCAGCTTGACAGGGTATACCGGGGAGCTGTTTTTT.

The gene calls are TRBV4-2 and TRBJ2-7; 11 nucleotides align to TRBD2. The CDR3 is 18 residues long. Germline assignment: CDR1 LGHNA and CDR2 YNFKEQ. With 1 base clipped from V and 1 base from J, the junction kept 9 bases outside the gene matches. CDR3 sequence reads: CASSQGQPGLAVSYEQYF. Here the CDR3 DNA reads TGTGCCAGCAGCCAAGGACAACCGGGACTAGCGGTATCCTACGAGCAGTACTTC.

This chain joins TRBV30 and TRBJ1-2, with D tentatively TRBD1 (6 bases). The CDR3 covers 12 residues. V was shortened by 0 bases and J by 7 bases, with 9 bases between the two germline ends. Germline V CDR1 and CDR2: GTSNPN, SVGIG (reference sequence). In DNA, the CDR3 is TGTGCCTGGAGTGTTGGGGGGCTTGGCTACACCTTC. Its translation: CAWSVGGLGYTF.